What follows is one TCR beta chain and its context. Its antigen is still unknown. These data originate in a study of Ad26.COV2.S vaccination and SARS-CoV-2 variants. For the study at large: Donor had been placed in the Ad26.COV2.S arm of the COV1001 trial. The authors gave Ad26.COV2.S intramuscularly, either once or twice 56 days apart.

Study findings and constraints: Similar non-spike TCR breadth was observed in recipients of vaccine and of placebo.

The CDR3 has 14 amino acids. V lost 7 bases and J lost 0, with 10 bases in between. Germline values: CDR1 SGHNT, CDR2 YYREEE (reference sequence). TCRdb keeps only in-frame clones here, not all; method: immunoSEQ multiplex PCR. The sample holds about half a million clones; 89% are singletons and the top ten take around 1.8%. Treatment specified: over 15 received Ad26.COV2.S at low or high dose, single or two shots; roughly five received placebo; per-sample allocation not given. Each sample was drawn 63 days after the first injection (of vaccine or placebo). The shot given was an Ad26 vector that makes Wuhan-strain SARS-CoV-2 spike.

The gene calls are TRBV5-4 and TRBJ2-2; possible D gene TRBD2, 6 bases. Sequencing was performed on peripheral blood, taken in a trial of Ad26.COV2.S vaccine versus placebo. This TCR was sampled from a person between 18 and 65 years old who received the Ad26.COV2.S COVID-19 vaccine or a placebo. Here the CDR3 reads CASAGGPNTGELFF. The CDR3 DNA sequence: TGTGCCAGCGCCGGGGGACCGAACACCGGGGAGCTGTTTTTT.